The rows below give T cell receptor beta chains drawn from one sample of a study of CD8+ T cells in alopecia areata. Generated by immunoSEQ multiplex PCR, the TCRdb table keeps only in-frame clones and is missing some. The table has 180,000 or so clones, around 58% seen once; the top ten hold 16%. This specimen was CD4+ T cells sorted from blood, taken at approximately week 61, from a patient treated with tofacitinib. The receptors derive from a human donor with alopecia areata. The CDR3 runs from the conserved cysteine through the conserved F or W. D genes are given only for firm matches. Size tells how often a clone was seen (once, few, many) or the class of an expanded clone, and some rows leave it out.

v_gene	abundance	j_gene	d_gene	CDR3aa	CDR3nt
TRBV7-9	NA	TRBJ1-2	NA	CASSLAGGEHGYTF	TGTGCCAGCAGCTTAGCAGGTGGGGAACATGGCTACACCTTC
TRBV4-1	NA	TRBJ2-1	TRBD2	CASSQGTSGRQQFF	TGCGCCAGCAGCCAGGGGACTAGCGGGCGCCAACAGTTCTTC
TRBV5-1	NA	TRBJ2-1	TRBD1	CASSLRDRRNNEQFF	TGCGCCAGCAGCCTCCGGGACAGGAGGAACAATGAGCAGTTCTTC
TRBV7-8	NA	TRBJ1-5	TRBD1	CASSFSQGSNQPQHF	TGTGCCAGCAGCTTCTCACAGGGGAGCAATCAGCCCCAGCATTTT
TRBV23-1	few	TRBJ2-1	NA	CASSRPKRGHNEQFF	TGCGCCAGCAGTCGCCCGAAGAGGGGTCACAATGAGCAGTTCTTC
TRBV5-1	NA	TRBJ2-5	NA	CASSPGMETQYF	TGCGCCAGCAGCCCAGGGATGGAGACCCAGTACTTC
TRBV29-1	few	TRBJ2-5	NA	CSVDRIQETQYF	TGCAGCGTTGACAGAATCCAAGAGACCCAGTACTTC
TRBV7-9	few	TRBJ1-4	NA	CASSTNARGTEKLFF	TGTGCCAGCAGCACCAATGCTCGCGGTACCGAAAAACTGTTTTTT
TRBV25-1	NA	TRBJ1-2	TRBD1	CASSAGQGAAGYTF	TGTGCCAGCAGTGCCGGACAGGGGGCGGCTGGCTACACCTTC
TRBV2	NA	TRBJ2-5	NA	CASKSEETQYF	TGTGCCAGCAAATCAGAGGAGACCCAGTACTTC
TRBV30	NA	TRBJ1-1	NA	CAWSREQANTEAFF	TGTGCCTGGAGTCGGGAACAGGCCAACACTGAAGCTTTCTTT
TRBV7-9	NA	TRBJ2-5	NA	CASSPTKGRQTQYF	TGTGCCAGCAGCCCCACCAAAGGGAGGCAGACCCAGTACTTC
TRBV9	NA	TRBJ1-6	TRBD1	CASSGGQQYNSPLHF	TGTGCCAGCAGCGGGGGACAGCAATATAATTCACCCCTCCACTTT
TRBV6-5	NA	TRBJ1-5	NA	CASSYRSNQPQHF	TGTGCCAGCAGTTACCGAAGCAATCAGCCCCAGCATTTT
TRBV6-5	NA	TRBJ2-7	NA	CASSYSTGTYEQYF	TGTGCCAGCAGTTACTCGACAGGAACCTACGAGCAGTACTTC
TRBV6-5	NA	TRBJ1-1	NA	CAIRGVNTEAFF	TGTGCCATCAGGGGCGTGAACACTGAAGCTTTCTTT
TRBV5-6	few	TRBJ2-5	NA	CASSVGETQYF	TGTGCCAGCAGCGTGGGAGAGACCCAGTACTTC
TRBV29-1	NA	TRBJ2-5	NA	CSGAIGSVQETQYF	TGCAGCGGGGCTATTGGTAGCGTACAAGAGACCCAGTACTTC
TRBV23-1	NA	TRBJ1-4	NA	CASSRARHEKLFF	TGCGCCAGCAGTCGAGCAAGACATGAAAAACTGTTTTTT
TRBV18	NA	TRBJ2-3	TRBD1	CASSPRTGEGMDTQYF	TGTGCCAGCTCACCGCGGACAGGGGAGGGAATGGATACGCAGTATTTT
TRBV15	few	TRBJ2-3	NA	CATTTDRGGTDTQYF	TGTGCCACTACCACGGATAGGGGCGGCACAGATACGCAGTATTTT
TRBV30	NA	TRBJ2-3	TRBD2	CAWRLAGGASTDTQYF	TGTGCCTGGAGACTAGCGGGGGGAGCTAGCACAGATACGCAGTATTTT
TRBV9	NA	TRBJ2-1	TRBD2	CASSVGNYRGDYNEQFF	TGTGCCAGCAGCGTAGGAAATTATCGGGGGGATTACAATGAGCAGTTCTTC
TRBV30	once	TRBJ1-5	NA	CAWSVSNNQPQHF	TGTGCCTGGAGTGTCTCAAACAATCAGCCCCAGCATTTT
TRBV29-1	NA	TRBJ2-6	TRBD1	CSVGSGDSFSGANVLTF	TGCAGCGTTGGATCCGGGGACAGTTTCTCTGGGGCCAACGTCCTGACTTTC
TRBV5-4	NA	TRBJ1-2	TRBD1	CASSRTGERGYTF	TGTGCCAGCAGCAGAACAGGGGAACGGGGCTACACCTTC
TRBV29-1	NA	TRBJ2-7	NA	CSVASRQSYEQYF	TGCAGCGTGGCCAGCCGACAGTCCTACGAGCAGTACTTC
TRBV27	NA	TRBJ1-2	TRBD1	CASSPAGQGLVGGYTF	TGTGCCAGCAGTCCGGCGGGACAGGGTCTGGTCGGGGGCTACACCTTC
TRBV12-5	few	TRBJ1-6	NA	CASEGYNSPLHF	TGTGCTAGTGAAGGCTACAATTCACCCCTCCACTTT
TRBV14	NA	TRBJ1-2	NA	CASSQHRDGYTF	TGTGCCAGCAGCCAACACAGGGATGGCTACACCTTC
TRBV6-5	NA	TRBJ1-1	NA	CASAGTVNTEAFF	TGTGCCAGCGCGGGGACGGTCAACACTGAAGCTTTCTTT
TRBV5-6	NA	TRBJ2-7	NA	CASSLLFEQGNEQYF	TGTGCCAGCAGCTTGTTATTTGAACAGGGAAACGAGCAGTACTTC
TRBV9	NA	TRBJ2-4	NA	CASQGPGDIQYF	TGTGCCAGTCAGGGGCCCGGGGACATTCAGTACTTC
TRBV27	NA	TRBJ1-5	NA	CASSAYRANQPQHF	TGTGCCAGCAGTGCCTACAGAGCCAATCAGCCCCAGCATTTT
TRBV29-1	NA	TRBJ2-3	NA	CSVRLSTSTDTQYF	TGCAGCGTTCGGCTTTCAACTAGCACAGATACGCAGTATTTT
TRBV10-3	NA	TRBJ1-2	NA	CAISRARDQNGYTF	TGTGCCATCAGTCGGGCCAGGGACCAGAATGGCTACACCTTC